The T cell receptor (beta chain) under discussion was sequenced for a study of blood T cell repertoires in COVID-19 (dated by TCRdb to 2019 to 2021). Study-wide context: Samples covering the acute and convalescent phases of COVID-19 were provided by collaborators in the United States, Italy and Spain. The prospective study material was composed of cDNA or gDNA derived from T cells, B-cell-depleted T cells, or PBMCs. Deeply sampled blood TCRbeta repertoires from subjects exposed to, actively infected with, or recovered from COVID-19 were included in the dataset. The repertoires were released in a freely available public database meant as a resource for research on the immune response to SARS-CoV-2. The samples were drawn from the first 160 participants of the ongoing ImmuneRACE study and from about 1,200 subjects provided by 6 global collaborators. A de-identified subject ID, COVID-19 status, age in years and sex were almost always included in the sample metadata. Where HLA class I and class II types were available, the types were taken from metadata supplied by the sample provider, not from assay-based typing.

TCRbeta CDR3 regions were amplified from genomic DNA by means of the immunoSEQ Assay, a bias-controlled multiplex PCR. Processing in the source paper ran as follows. The number of nucleated cells in each sample was estimated by amplification of reference gene primers within the assay. To quantify the absolute abundance of each unique TCRbeta CDR3 rearrangement, sequence reads were collapsed and filtered. Productive Simpson clonality was computed per sample as the square root of Simpson's diversity index over productive rearrangements. Held by TCRdb, this immuneACCESS table contains in-frame sequences only and omits some clones. Under half of the omission traces to an unresolved V gene where checked; the cause of the rest is unknown. Clone size and the V and J calls come from that table; the DNA yielded D and trimming. Counted in this sample were 88,000 or so clones; 86% of them appeared once. The ten top clones hold under 8.5% of the sample.

Results and caveats for the whole study, not just this receptor: How much clinical and demographic metadata was included differed by source and by participant, and the metadata was provided uncurated.

The V end loses 6 bases and the J end loses 9 bases, and a stretch of 17 bases separates them. CDR3 length: 13 amino acids, cysteine to phenylalanine. Of the read, only the CDR3 DNA is kept; its 39 bases are in frame from base 1. Looking up the germline V gene (reference sequence) yields CDR1 MNHNY and CDR2 SVGAGI. About this clone: It lacks a known antigen. No much larger clone is present one base from it, and per-base qualities are unavailable.

The collaborating institutions used their own protocols to collect whole blood in K2EDTA tubes. Collaborator samples were shipped for TCRbeta analysis as frozen whole blood, isolated PBMCs, or DNA extracted from either sample type. The clonotype was recovered from a man between 60 and 75 years old with acute or convalescent COVID-19. The rearrangement joined TRBV6-6 to TRBJ2-5, with the D gene uncertain. Sequenced sample: peripheral blood. The CDR3 reads as follows: CASSPTVQEAQYF. The sequence in DNA is TGTGCCAGCAGCCCGACCGTTCAGGAAGCCCAGTACTTC.